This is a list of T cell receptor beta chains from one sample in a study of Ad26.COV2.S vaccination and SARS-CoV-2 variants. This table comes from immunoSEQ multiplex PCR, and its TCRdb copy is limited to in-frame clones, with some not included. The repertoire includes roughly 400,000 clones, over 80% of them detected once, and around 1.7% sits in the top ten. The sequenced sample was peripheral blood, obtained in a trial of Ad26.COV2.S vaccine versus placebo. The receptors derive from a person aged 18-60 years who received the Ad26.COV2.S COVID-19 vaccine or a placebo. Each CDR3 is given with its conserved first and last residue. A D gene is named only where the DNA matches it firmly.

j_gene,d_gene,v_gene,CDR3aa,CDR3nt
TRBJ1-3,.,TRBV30,CAWETGNTIYF,TGTGCCTGGGAAACAGGAAACACCATATATTTT
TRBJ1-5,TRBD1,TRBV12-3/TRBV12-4,CASSPPTGVTQHF,TGTGCCAGCAGTCCACCGACAGGGGTGACCCAGCATTTT
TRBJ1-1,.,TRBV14,CASSLEQNTEAFF,TGTGCCAGCAGCCTTGAGCAGAACACTGAAGCTTTCTTT
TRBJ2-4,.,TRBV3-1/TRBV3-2,CASTRSGIQYF,TGTGCCAGCACCCGCTCGGGGATTCAGTACTTC
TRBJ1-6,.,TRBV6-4,CASSEVQGRNSPLHF,TGTGCCAGCAGTGAAGTCCAGGGGCGTAATTCACCCCTCCACTTT
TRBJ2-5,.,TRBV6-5,CASSRGGGTETQYF,TGTGCCAGCAGCAGGGGTGGGGGAACGGAGACCCAGTACTTC
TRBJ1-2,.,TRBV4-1,CASSQVLGGYTF,TGCGCCAGCAGCCAAGTTCTCGGCGGCTACACCTTC
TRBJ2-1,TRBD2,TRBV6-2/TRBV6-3,CASSEILAGEYNEQFF,TGTGCCAGCAGTGAGATACTAGCGGGGGAGTACAATGAGCAGTTCTTC
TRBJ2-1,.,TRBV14,CASSRQNGAYNEQFF,TGTGCCAGCAGCCGCCAAAATGGGGCCTACAATGAGCAGTTCTTC
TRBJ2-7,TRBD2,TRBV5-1,CASSPLAGGYEQYF,TGCGCCAGCAGCCCCCTAGCGGGGGGCTACGAGCAGTACTTC
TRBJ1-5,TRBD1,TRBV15,CATSSRTGSNQPQHF,TGTGCCACCAGCAGCCGGACAGGGAGCAATCAGCCCCAGCATTTT
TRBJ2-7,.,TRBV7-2,CASSLDSGTMTYEQYF,TGTGCCAGCAGCTTAGATTCCGGGACGATGACCTACGAGCAGTACTTC
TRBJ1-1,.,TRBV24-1,CATSGTAGGSTEAFF,TGTGCCACCAGTGGTACAGCCGGGGGGAGCACTGAAGCTTTCTTT
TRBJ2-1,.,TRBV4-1,CASSPPLANEQFF,TGCGCCAGCAGCCCCCCCCTGGCGAATGAGCAGTTCTTC
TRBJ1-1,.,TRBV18,CASSLLNTEAFF,TGTGCCAGCTCACTGCTGAACACTGAAGCTTTCTTT
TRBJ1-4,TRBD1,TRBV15,CATSTGQGEKLFF,TGTGCCACCAGCACCGGACAGGGCGAAAAACTGTTTTTT
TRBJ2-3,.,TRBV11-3,CASSSGETGADTQYF,TGTGCCAGCAGCTCGGGGGAGACGGGCGCGGATACGCAGTATTTT